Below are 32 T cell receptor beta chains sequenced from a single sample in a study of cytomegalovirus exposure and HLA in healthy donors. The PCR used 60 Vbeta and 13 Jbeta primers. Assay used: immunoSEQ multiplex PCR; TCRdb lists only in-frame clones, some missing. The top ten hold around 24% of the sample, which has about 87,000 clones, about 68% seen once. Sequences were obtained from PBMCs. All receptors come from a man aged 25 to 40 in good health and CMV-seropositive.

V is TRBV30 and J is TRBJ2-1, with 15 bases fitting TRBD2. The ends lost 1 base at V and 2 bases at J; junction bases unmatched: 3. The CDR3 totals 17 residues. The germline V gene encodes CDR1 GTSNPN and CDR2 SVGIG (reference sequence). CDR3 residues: CAWSGTSGRAAYNEQFF. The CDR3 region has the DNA TGTGCCTGGAGTGGGACTAGCGGGAGGGCTGCCTACAATGAGCAGTTCTTC.

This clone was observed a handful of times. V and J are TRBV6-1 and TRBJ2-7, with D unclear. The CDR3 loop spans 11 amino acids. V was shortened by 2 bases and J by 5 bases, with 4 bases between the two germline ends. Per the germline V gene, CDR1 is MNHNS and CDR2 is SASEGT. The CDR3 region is CASSEYNEQYF. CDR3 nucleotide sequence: TGTGCCAGCAGTGAATATAACGAGCAGTACTTC.

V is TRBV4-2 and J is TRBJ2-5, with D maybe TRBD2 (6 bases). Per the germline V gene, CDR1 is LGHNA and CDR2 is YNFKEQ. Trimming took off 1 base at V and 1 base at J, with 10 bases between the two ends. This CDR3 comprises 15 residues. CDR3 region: CASSQAGVLQETQYF. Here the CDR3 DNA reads TGTGCCAGCAGCCAAGCGGGGGTCCTCCAAGAGACCCAGTACTTC.

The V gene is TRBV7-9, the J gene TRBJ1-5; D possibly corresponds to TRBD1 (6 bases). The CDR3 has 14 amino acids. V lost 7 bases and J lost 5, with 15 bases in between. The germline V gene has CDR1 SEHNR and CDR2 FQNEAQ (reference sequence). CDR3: CASTGGAGDQPQHF. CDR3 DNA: TGTGCCAGCACCGGGGGGGCAGGGGATCAGCCCCAGCATTTT. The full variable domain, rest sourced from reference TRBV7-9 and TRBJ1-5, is DTGVSQNPRHKITKRGQNVTFRCDPISEHNRLYWYRQTLGQGPEFLTYFQNEAQLEKSRLLSDRFSAERPKGSFSTLEIQRTEQGDSAMYLCASTGGAGDQPQHFGDGTRLSIL.

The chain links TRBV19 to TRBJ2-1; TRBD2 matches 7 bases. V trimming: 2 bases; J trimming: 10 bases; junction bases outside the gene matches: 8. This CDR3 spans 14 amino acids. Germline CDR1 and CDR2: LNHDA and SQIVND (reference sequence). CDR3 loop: CASSIPAGFREQFF. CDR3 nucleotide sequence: TGTGCCAGTAGTATACCAGCGGGGTTCAGGGAGCAGTTCTTC.

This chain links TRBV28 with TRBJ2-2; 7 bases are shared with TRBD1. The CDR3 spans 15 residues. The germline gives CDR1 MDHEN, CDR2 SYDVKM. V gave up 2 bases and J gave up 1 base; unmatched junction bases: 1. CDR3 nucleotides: TGTGCCAGCAGTTTAGGGACAGAGAACACCGGGGAGCTGTTTTTT. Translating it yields CASSLGTENTGELFF.

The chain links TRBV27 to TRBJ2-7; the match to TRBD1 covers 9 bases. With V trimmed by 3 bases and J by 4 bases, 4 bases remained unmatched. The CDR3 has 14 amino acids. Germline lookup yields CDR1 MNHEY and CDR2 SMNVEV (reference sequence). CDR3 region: CASSLGTGLYEQYF. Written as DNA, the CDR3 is TGTGCCAGCAGTTTGGGGACAGGGCTATACGAGCAGTACTTC.

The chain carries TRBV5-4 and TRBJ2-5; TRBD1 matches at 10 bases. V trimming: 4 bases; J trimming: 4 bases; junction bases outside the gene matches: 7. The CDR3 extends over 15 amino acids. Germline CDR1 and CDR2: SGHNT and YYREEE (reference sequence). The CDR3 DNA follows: TGTGCCAGCAGCCCACCCGGACAGGGGGGAGAGACCCAGTACTTC. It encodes CASSPPGQGGETQYF. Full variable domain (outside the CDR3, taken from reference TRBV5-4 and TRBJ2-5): ETGVTQSPTHLIKTRGQQVTLRCSSQSGHNTVSWYQQALGQGPQFIFQYYREEENGRGNFPPRFSGLQFPNYSSELNVNALELDDSALYLCASSPPGQGGETQYFGPGTRLLVL.

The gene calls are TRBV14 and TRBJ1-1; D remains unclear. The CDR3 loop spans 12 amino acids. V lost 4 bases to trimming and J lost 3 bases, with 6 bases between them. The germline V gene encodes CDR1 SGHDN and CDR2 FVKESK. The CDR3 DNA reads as TGTGCCAGCAGCCCTCGGGACACTGAAGCTTTCTTT. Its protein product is CASSPRDTEAFF.

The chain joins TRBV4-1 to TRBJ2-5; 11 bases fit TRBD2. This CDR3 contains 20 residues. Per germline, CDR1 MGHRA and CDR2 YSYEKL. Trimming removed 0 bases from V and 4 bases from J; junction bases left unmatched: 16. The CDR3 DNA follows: TGCGCCAGCAGCCAAGATTTCGGCCTAGCGGGGGGATCGTTGCGAGAGACCCAGTACTTC. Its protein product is CASSQDFGLAGGSLRETQYF.

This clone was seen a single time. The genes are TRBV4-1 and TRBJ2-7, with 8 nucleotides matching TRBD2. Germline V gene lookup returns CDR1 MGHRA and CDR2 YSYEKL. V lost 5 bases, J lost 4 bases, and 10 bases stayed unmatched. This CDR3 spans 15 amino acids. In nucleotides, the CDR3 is TGCGCCAGCAGCTGGTTTAGCGGGGAGGGGTACGAGCAGTACTTC. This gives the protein CASSWFSGEGYEQYF.

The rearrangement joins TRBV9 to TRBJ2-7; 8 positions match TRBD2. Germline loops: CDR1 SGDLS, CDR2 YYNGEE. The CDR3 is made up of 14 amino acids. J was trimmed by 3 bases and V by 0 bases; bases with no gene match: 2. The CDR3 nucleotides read TGTGCCAGCAGCGTAGGCGGGGGGTACTACGAGCAGTACTTC. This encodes CASSVGGGYYEQYF.

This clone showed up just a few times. CDR3 amino acids: CASSRRATGASSYEQYF. CDR3 bases: TGCGCCAGCAGCCGAAGAGCAACAGGGGCAAGCTCCTACGAGCAGTACTTC. This rearrangement joins TRBV4-3 to TRBJ2-7; 7 bases are shared with TRBD1. CDR3 size: 17 residues. V was pared by 4 bases and J by 0 bases, with 12 bases of the junction left unmatched. CDR1 LGHNA and CDR2 YSLEER come from the germline V gene.

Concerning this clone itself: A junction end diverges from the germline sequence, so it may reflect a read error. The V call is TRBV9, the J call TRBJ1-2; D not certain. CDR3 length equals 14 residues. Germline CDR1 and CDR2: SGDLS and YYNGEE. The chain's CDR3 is CASSVESGRGGYPF. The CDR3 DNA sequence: TGTGCCAGCAGCGTAGAATCAGGTAGAGGAGGCTACCCCTTC.

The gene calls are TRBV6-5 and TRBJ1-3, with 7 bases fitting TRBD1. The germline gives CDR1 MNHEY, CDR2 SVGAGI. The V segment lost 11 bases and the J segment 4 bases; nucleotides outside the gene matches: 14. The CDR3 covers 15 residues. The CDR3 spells CAVRRGLVEGNTIYF. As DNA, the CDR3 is TGTGCCGTCCGTAGGGGGCTAGTAGAAGGAAACACCATATATTTT.

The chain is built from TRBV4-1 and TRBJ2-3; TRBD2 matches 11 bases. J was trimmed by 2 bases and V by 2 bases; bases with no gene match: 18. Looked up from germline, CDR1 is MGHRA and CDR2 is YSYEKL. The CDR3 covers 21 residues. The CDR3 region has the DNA TGCGCCAGCAGCCAACTTTTTAGGGGAACTAGCGGGGGACGAGACACAGATACGCAGTATTTT. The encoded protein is CASSQLFRGTSGGRDTDTQYF.

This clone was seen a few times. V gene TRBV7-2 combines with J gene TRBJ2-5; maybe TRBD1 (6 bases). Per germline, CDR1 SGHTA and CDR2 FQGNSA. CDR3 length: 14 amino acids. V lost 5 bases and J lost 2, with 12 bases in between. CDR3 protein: CASSLRQAQETQYF. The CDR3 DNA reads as TGTGCCAGCAGCCTAAGACAGGCTCAAGAGACCCAGTACTTC. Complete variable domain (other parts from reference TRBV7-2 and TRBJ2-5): GAGVSQSPSNKVTEKGKDVELRCDPISGHTALYWYRQSLGQGLEFLIYFQGNSAPDKSGLPSDRFSAERTGGSVSTLTIQRTQQEDSAVYLCASSLRQAQETQYFGPGTRLLVL.

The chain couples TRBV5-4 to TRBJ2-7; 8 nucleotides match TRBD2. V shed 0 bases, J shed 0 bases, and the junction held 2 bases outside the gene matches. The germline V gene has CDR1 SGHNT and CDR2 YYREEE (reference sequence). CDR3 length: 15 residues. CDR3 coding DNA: TGTGCCAGCAGCTTGGGGGCGGGAGGCTCCTACGAGCAGTACTTC. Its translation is CASSLGAGGSYEQYF.

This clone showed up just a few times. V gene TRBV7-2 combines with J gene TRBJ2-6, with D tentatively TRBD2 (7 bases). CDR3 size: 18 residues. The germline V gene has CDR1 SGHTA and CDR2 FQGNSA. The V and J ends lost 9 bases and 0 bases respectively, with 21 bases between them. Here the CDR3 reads CASPTAGALRSGANVLTF. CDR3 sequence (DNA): TGTGCCAGTCCCACTGCGGGGGCCTTACGCTCTGGGGCCAACGTCCTGACTTTC.

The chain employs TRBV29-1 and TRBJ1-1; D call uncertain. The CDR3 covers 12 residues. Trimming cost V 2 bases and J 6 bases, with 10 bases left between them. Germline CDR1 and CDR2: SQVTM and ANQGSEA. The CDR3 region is CSVEPVGAEAFF. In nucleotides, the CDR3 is TGCAGCGTTGAACCCGTAGGAGCTGAAGCTTTCTTT.

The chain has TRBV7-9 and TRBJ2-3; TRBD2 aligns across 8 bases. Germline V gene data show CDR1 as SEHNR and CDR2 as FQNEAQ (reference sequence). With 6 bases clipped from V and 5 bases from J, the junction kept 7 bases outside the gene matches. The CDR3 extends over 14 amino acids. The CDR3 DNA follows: TGTGCCAGCAGGGAGGCGGGGGGAGGAGATACGCAGTATTTT. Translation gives CASREAGGGDTQYF.

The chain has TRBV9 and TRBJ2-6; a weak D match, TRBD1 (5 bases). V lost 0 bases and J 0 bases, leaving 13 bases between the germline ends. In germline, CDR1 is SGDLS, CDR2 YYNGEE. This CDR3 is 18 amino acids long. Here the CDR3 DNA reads TGTGCCAGCAGCGTAGAGGAACAGGTCTTCTCTGGGGCCAACGTCCTGACTTTC. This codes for CASSVEEQVFSGANVLTF.

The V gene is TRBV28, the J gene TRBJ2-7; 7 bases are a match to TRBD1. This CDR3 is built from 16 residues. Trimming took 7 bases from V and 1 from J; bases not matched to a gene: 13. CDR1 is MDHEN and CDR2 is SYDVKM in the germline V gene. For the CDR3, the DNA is TGTGCCAGCAACAAAAGGACAGGCCTTTCATCCTACGAGCAGTACTTC. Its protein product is CASNKRTGLSSYEQYF.

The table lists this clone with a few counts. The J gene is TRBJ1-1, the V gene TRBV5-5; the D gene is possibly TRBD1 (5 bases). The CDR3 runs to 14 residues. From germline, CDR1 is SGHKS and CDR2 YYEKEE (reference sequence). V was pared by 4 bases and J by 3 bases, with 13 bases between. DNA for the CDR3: TGTGCCAGCAGCATTCCAGCGGGGGACACTGAAGCTTTCTTT. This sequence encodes CASSIPAGDTEAFF.

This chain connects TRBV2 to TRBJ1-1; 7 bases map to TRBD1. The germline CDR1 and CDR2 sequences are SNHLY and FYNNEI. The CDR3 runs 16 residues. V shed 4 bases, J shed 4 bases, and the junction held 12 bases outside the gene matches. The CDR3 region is CASSGAQGVAGTEAFF. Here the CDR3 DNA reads TGTGCCAGCAGTGGTGCCCAGGGGGTGGCGGGCACTGAAGCTTTCTTT. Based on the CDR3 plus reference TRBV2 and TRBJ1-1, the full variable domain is EPEVTQTPSHQVTQMGQEVILRCVPISNHLYFYWYRQILGQKVEFLVSFYNNEISEKSEIFDDQFSVERPDGSNFTLKIRSTKLEDSAMYFCASSGAQGVAGTEAFFGQGTRLTVV.

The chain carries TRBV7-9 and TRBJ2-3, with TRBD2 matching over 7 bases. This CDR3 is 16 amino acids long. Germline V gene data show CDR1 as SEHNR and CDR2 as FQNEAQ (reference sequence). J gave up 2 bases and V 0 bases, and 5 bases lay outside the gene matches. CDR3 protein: CASSLAGTIPTDTQYF. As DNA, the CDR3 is TGTGCCAGCAGCTTAGCAGGGACTATTCCCACAGATACGCAGTATTTT.

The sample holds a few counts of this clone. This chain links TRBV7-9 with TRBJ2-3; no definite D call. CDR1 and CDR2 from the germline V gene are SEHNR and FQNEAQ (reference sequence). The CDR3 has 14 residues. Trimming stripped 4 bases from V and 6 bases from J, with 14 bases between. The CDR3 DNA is TGTGCCAGCAGCTGGCCACCCCACACGGATACGCAGTATTTT. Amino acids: CASSWPPHTDTQYF.

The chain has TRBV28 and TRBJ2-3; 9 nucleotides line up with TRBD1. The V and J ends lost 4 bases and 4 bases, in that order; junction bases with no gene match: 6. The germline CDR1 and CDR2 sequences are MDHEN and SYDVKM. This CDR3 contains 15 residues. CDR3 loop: CASSSLQGAADTQYF. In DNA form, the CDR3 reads TGTGCCAGCAGTTCACTACAGGGGGCGGCAGATACGCAGTATTTT.

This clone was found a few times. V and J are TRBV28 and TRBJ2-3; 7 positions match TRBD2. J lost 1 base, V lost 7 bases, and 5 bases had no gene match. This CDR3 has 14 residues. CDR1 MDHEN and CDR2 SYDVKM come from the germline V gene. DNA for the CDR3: TGTGCCAGCAAGTGGGAGGGCCGCACAGATACGCAGTATTTT. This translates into CASKWEGRTDTQYF.

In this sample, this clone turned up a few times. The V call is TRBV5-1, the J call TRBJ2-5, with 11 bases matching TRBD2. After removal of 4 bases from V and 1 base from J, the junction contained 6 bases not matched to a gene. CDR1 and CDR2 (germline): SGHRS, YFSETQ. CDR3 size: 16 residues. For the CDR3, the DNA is TGCGCCAGCAGCGGAAGACTAGCGGGGACCCAAGAGACCCAGTACTTC. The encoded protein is CASSGRLAGTQETQYF.

DNA for the CDR3: TGTGCCAGCAGTACCGGGACTAGCCTCTGGTTCTTC. Translated, it gives CASSTGTSLWFF. V and J are TRBV6-5 and TRBJ2-1; 9 bases align to TRBD2. Germline CDR1 is MNHEY and CDR2 is SVGAGI. There are 12 residues in the CDR3. After removal of 5 bases from V and 15 bases from J, the junction contained 8 bases not matched to a gene.

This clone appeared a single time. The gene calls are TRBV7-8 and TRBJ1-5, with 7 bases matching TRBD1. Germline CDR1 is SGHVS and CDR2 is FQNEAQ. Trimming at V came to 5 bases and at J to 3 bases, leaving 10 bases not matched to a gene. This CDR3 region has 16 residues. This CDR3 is CASSHRTGLLNQPQHF. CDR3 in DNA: TGTGCCAGCAGCCACAGGACAGGTTTACTCAATCAGCCCCAGCATTTT.